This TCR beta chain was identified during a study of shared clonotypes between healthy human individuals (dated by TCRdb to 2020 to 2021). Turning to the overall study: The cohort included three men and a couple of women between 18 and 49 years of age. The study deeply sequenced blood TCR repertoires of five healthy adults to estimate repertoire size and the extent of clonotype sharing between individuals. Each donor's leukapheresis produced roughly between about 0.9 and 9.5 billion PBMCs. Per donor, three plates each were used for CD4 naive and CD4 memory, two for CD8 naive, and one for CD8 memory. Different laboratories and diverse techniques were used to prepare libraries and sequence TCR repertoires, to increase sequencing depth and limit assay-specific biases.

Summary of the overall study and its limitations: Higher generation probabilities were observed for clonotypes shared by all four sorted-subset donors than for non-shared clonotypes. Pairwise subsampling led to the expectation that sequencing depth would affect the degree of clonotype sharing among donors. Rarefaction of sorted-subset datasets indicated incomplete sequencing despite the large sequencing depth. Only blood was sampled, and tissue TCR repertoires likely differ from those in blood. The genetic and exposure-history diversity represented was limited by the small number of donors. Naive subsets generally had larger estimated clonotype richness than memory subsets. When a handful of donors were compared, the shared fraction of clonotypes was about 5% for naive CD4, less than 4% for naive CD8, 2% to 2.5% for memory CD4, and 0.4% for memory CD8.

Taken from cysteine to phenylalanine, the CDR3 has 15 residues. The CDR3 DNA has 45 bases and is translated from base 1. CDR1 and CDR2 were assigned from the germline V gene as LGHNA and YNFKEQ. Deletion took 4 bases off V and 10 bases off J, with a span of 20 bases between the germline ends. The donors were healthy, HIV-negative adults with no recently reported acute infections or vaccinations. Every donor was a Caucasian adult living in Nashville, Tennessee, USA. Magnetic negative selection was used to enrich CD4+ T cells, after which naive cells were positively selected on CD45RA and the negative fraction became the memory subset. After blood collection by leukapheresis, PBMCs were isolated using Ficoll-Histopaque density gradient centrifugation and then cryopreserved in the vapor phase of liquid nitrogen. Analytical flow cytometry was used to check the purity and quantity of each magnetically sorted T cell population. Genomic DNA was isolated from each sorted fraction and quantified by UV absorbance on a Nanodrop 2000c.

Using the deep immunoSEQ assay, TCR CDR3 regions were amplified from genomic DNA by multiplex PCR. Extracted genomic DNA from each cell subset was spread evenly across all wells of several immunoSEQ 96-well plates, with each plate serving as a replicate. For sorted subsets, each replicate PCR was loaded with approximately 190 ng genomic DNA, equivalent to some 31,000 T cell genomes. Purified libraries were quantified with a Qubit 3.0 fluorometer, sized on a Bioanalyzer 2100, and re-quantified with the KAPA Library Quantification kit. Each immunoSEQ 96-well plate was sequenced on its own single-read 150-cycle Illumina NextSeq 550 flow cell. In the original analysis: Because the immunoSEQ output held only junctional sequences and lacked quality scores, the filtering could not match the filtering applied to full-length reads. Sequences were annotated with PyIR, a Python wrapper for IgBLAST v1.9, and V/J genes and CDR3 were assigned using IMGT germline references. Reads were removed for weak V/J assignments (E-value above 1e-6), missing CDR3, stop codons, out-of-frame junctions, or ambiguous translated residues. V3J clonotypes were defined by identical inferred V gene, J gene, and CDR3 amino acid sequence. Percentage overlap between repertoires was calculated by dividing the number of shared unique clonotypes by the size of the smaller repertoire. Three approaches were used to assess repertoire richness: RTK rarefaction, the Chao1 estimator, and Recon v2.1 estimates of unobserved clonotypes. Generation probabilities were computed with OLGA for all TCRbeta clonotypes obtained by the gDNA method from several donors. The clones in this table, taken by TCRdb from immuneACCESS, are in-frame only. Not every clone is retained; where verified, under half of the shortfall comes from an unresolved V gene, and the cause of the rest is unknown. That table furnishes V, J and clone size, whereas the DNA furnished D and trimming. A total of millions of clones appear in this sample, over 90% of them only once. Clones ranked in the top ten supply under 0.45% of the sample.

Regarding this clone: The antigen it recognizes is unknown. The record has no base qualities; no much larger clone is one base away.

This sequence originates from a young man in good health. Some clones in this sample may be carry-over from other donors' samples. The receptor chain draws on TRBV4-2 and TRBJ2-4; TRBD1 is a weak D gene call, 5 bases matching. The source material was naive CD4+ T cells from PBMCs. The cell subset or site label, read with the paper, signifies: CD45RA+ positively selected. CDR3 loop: CASSLDSPPPMIQYF. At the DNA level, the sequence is TGTGCCAGCAGCCTCGACAGTCCCCCGCCCATGATTCAGTACTTC.